A selection of T cell receptor beta chains follows, all from one sample in a study of radiotherapy plus CTLA-4 blockade in lung cancer. TCRdb keeps only in-frame clones here, not all; method: immunoSEQ multiplex PCR. The sample includes 45,000 to 55,000 clones, around nine tenths seen only once; the top ten take about 17%. The source material was peripheral blood, sampled from a patient treated with radiotherapy plus ipilimumab. These receptors were obtained from a human donor with non-small cell lung cancer that progressed on radiotherapy plus ipilimumab. Some clones in this sample may be carry-over from other donors' samples. Both conserved end residues are part of each CDR3. A D gene is named only where the DNA matches it firmly. Size is omitted from some rows. Given values are once, few, many or a class for expanded clones.

d_call | clone_size | j_call | v_call | cdr3_length | cdr3_nt | cdr3_aa
TRBD1 | NA | TRBJ1-5 | TRBV27 | 15 | TGTGCCAGCAGTGCCTTCCCAGGGGGCCAGGAGCCCCAGCATTTT | CASSAFPGGQEPQHF
TRBD2 | NA | TRBJ2-1 | TRBV7-9 | 14 | TGTGCCTGTCCGGGACTAGCGGGAGTGAATGAGCAGTTCTTC | CACPGLAGVNEQFF
NA | NA | TRBJ1-2 | TRBV7-2 | 13 | TGTGCCAGCAGCTTCAAGTCGACAGGCGGCTACACCTTC | CASSFKSTGGYTF
TRBD2 | NA | TRBJ2-3 | TRBV5-1 | 16 | TGCGCCAGCAGCTGGGACCTAGCGGGGGGGACAGATACGCAGTATTTT | CASSWDLAGGTDTQYF
NA | few | TRBJ2-2 | TRBV6-4 | 13 | TGTGCCAGCAGTGCGGTTGGCACCGGGGAGCTGTTTTTT | CASSAVGTGELFF
TRBD1 | NA | TRBJ1-2 | TRBV5-1 | 12 | TGCGCCAGCACCGACAGGGTGGGCGGCTACACCTTC | CASTDRVGGYTF
TRBD2 | NA | TRBJ2-2 | TRBV5-1 | 17 | TGCGCCAGCAGCCTAGCCACTAGCGGGGATAACACCGGGGAGCTGTTTTTT | CASSLATSGDNTGELFF
NA | NA | TRBJ1-1 | TRBV19 | 14 | TGTGCCAGTACCCCATACTCGACAGGCTCTGAAGCTTTCTTT | CASTPYSTGSEAFF
NA | once | TRBJ1-4 | TRBV19 | 16 | TGTGCCAGTAGTGCGGGTTTACAGGGTAGATATGAAAAACTGTTTTTT | CASSAGLQGRYEKLFF
NA | NA | TRBJ1-5 | TRBV6-1 | 19 | TGTGCCAGCAGTGCGAAATCCGGGGGGCGGACCTTGAGCAATCAGCCCCAGCATTTT | CASSAKSGGRTLSNQPQHF
TRBD2 | NA | TRBJ2-7 | TRBV4-1 | 16 | TGCGCCAGCAGAGGGACTAGCGGGGGTAGCTCCTACGAGCAGTACTTC | CASRGTSGGSSYEQYF
TRBD2 | NA | TRBJ2-3 | TRBV4-2 | 18 | TGTGCCAGCAGCCAATCGACTAGCGGGGGGTTCAGCACAGATACGCAGTATTTT | CASSQSTSGGFSTDTQYF
NA | NA | TRBJ2-3 | TRBV19 | 15 | TGTGCCAGTAGTATAGGACTAGGGCCAGCAGATACGCAGTATTTT | CASSIGLGPADTQYF
TRBD1 | once | TRBJ2-7 | TRBV2 | 13 | TGTGCCAGCAGTGACAGGGGGCCCTACGAGCAGTACTTC | CASSDRGPYEQYF
NA | NA | TRBJ1-1 | TRBV29-1 | 12 | TGCAGCGTTAGGGACAAGAACACTGAAGCTTTCTTT | CSVRDKNTEAFF
TRBD2 | NA | TRBJ2-3 | TRBV10-3 | 14 | TGTGCCATCGCCCCCGCGGGGGGGCCTAATACGCAGTATTTT | CAIAPAGGPNTQYF
NA | NA | TRBJ2-1 | TRBV27 | 12 | TGTGCCAGCAGTTTCCGTAACAATGAGCAGTTCTTC | CASSFRNNEQFF
TRBD2 | NA | TRBJ2-1 | TRBV13 | 16 | TGTGCCAGCAGCTCCTCCGGGACTAGCGGTTTCAATGAGCAGTTCTTC | CASSSSGTSGFNEQFF
NA | NA | TRBJ2-1 | TRBV5-1 | 14 | TGCGCCAGCAGCTTTGCGGGTTCTTGGAATGAGCAGTTCTTC | CASSFAGSWNEQFF
TRBD2 | NA | TRBJ2-1 | TRBV4-2 | 16 | TGTGCCAGCAGCCATGATCCTAGCGGGGCCTACAATGAGCAGTTCTTC | CASSHDPSGAYNEQFF
TRBD1 | NA | TRBJ1-2 | TRBV5-6 | 15 | TGTGCCAGCAGCTTGGTAAAGGACAGGGACGACGACTACACCTTC | CASSLVKDRDDDYTF
NA | NA | TRBJ1-1 | TRBV30 | 13 | TGTGCCTGGAGTGTCGAGGGAGGGACTGAAGCTTTCTTT | CAWSVEGGTEAFF
NA | NA | TRBJ2-2 | TRBV27 | 11 | TGTGCCAGTAGGGGGACCGGGGAGCTGTTTTTT | CASRGTGELFF
NA | once | TRBJ1-5 | TRBV11-2 | 16 | TGTGCCAGCAGCCGAGTAGGGGTATATAGCAATCAGCCCCAGCATTTT | CASSRVGVYSNQPQHF
TRBD1 | NA | TRBJ2-7 | TRBV10-3 | 14 | TGTGCCATCAGGGCCGACGACAGGGGTTACGAGCAGTACTTC | CAIRADDRGYEQYF
NA | NA | TRBJ2-7 | TRBV7-9 | 16 | TGTGCCAGCAGCTTCGGCGGGACCCTATACTCCTACGAGCAGTACTTC | CASSFGGTLYSYEQYF
NA | NA | TRBJ2-5 | TRBV5-1 | 14 | TGCGCCAGCAGCTTGTATGGCAGCCAAGAGACCCAGTACTTC | CASSLYGSQETQYF
NA | NA | TRBJ2-1 | TRBV5-6 | 11 | TGTGCCAGCAGCCAATTCAGGGAGCAGTTCTTC | CASSQFREQFF
NA | NA | TRBJ1-1 | TRBV5-1 | 14 | TGCGCCAGCAGCTTGGAGGGGGGGCGGACTGAAGCTTTCTTT | CASSLEGGRTEAFF
TRBD2 | NA | TRBJ2-1 | TRBV11-2 | 14 | TGTGCCAGCCCTGGTCGGGAGGGCCTCCGTGAGCAGTTCTTC | CASPGREGLREQFF
NA | NA | TRBJ1-2 | TRBV11-2 | 12 | TGTGCCAGCAGCGCGGAGGGATATGGCTACACCTTC | CASSAEGYGYTF
NA | NA | TRBJ1-6 | TRBV4-2 | 14 | TGTGCCAGCAGCCAACAGGGTGGGGATTCACCCCTCCACTTT | CASSQQGGDSPLHF
TRBD1 | NA | TRBJ2-5 | TRBV6-1 | 14 | TGTGCCAGCAGTGCGGACAGGGCCCAAGAGACCCAGTACTTC | CASSADRAQETQYF
TRBD1 | NA | TRBJ2-7 | TRBV6-1 | 13 | TGTGCCAGCAGTGAAATACAGGGGGGCGAGCAGTACTTC | CASSEIQGGEQYF
NA | once | TRBJ1-1 | TRBV19 | 17 | TGTGCCAGTAGTATTCGTCTCGGGCAAGTAGGGGACACTGAAGCTTTCTTT | CASSIRLGQVGDTEAFF
NA | NA | TRBJ2-6 | TRBV7-8 | 19 | TGTGCCAGCAGCGCGCGGTTCGAACAGGTGAACTCTGGGGCCAACGTCCTGACTTTC | CASSARFEQVNSGANVLTF
TRBD1 | NA | TRBJ2-3 | TRBV5-1 | 16 | TGCGCCAGCAGCTGGACCGGGACAGGGGCCACAGATACGCAGTATTTT | CASSWTGTGATDTQYF
TRBD1 | NA | TRBJ2-3 | TRBV27 | 13 | TGTGCCAGCAGTAGACAGGGGGCCGTGATGCAGTATTTT | CASSRQGAVMQYF
NA | NA | TRBJ1-2 | TRBV18 | 14 | TGTGCCAGCTCTCCACCCGGGGGTGGCTATGGCTACACCTTC | CASSPPGGGYGYTF
TRBD2 | NA | TRBJ2-1 | TRBV4-3 | 15 | TGCGCCAGCAGCCACCTAGCGGGCGCCTACAATGAGCAGTTCTTC | CASSHLAGAYNEQFF
NA | NA | TRBJ1-5 | TRBV28 | 16 | TGTGCCAGCAGTTTTGTCTCCAGGGCCTACAATCAGCCCCAGCATTTT | CASSFVSRAYNQPQHF
NA | NA | TRBJ2-2 | TRBV4-3 | 15 | TGCGCCAGCAGCCAAGACGGACTTGTAACCGGGGAGCTGTTTTTT | CASSQDGLVTGELFF
NA | NA | TRBJ2-5 | TRBV10-2 | 13 | TGCGCCAGCAGTGACGGCCTCCTATGGGAGCAGTACTTC | CASSDGLLWEQYF
TRBD2 | NA | TRBJ2-1 | TRBV6-6 | 14 | TGTGCCAGCAGGGCTAGCGGGGGTTACAATGAGCAGTTCTTC | CASRASGGYNEQFF
NA | NA | TRBJ1-5 | TRBV27 | 14 | TGTGCCAGCAGCCAACATTATAGCAATCAGCCCCAGCATTTT | CASSQHYSNQPQHF